These 15 T cell receptor beta chains originate from one sample sequenced in a study of T cell responses to AZD1222 COVID-19 vaccine. Here immunoSEQ multiplex PCR was the method, and the copy in TCRdb shows in-frame clones only, minus some. The table includes approximately 100,000 clones, around 90% detected once. The sequences come from peripheral blood, collected on day 0 of AZD1222 vaccination. The receptors were gathered from an adult in good health.

The V and J genes are TRBV7-9 and TRBJ2-7; 10 bases map to TRBD2. The CDR3 loop spans 15 amino acids. Germline CDR1 and CDR2: SEHNR and FQNEAQ (reference sequence). The trim removed 5 bases at V and 7 bases at J, leaving 11 bases unmatched. The CDR3 region is CASSVTSGTFGEQYF. For the CDR3, the DNA is TGTGCCAGCAGCGTTACTAGCGGGACGTTTGGGGAGCAGTACTTC. Full variable domain (missing parts from reference TRBV7-9 and TRBJ2-7): DTGVSQNPRHKITKRGQNVTFRCDPISEHNRLYWYRQTLGQGPEFLTYFQNEAQLEKSRLLSDRFSAERPKGSFSTLEIQRTEQGDSAMYLCASSVTSGTFGEQYFGPGTRLTVT.

This clone has only one observation. This rearrangement joins TRBV6-5 to TRBJ1-2; D is possibly TRBD1 (5 bases). The germline V and J ends were trimmed by 2 bases and 4 bases, with 8 bases remaining between them. Germline CDR1 is MNHEY and CDR2 is SVGAGI. This CDR3 has 13 residues. The CDR3 loop reads CASSYRTSYGYTF. The CDR3 DNA is TGTGCCAGCAGTTACCGGACAAGCTATGGCTACACCTTC.

This chain joins TRBV2 and TRBJ1-1, with TRBD1 identical over 8 bases. V gave up 6 bases and J gave up 1 base; unmatched junction bases: 4. This CDR3 contains 14 residues. Germline V gene sequence: CDR1 SNHLY, CDR2 FYNNEI. CDR3 protein: CASSRQGPNTEAFF. CDR3 DNA sequence: TGTGCCAGCAGCAGACAGGGGCCGAACACTGAAGCTTTCTTT.

The gene calls are TRBV5-6 and TRBJ1-1; TRBD1 aligns across 8 bases. CDR1 SGHDT and CDR2 YYEEEE come from the germline V gene. The trim removed 3 bases at V and 4 bases at J, leaving 11 bases unmatched. This CDR3 is 16 amino acids long. CDR3 bases: TGTGCCAGCAGCTGGACAGGGAGGCCCCAGGGCACTGAAGCTTTCTTT. Its translation: CASSWTGRPQGTEAFF.

The V and J genes are TRBV9 and TRBJ1-1; D might be TRBD1 (6 bases). With 4 bases removed from V and 3 bases from J, the gap between germline ends came to 19 bases. The CDR3 has 16 amino acids. Germline CDR1 SGDLS, CDR2 YYNGEE. CDR3 loop: CASSPRSGTTYTEAFF. Here the CDR3 DNA reads TGTGCCAGCAGCCCTCGATCCGGGACAACCTACACTGAAGCTTTCTTT.

CDR3 sequence: CASSARANYGYTF. CDR3 bases: TGTGCCAGCAGCGCCCGAGCTAACTATGGCTACACCTTC. The genes are TRBV5-6 and TRBJ1-2; D is undetermined. This CDR3 comprises 13 residues. Germline V CDR1 and CDR2: SGHDT, YYEEEE. V dropped 4 bases and J dropped 0 bases, with 7 bases sitting between them.

The chain recombines TRBV10-3 with TRBJ1-5, with 7 bases aligning to TRBD1. Trimming cost V 0 bases and J 0 bases; bases outside gene matches: 2. CDR1 ENHRY and CDR2 SYGVKD come from the germline V gene. The CDR3 totals 16 residues. The CDR3 DNA follows: TGTGCCATCAGTGAGTCGGGACAGATTAGCAATCAGCCCCAGCATTTT. As protein: CAISESGQISNQPQHF.

The chain recombines TRBV6-5 with TRBJ2-7; no clear D gene. This CDR3 region has 12 residues. CDR1 and CDR2 from the germline V gene are MNHEY and SVGAGI. Trimming took off 0 bases at V and 3 bases at J, with 3 bases between the two ends. CDR3 DNA: TGTGCCAGCAGTTACTCACTCTACGAGCAGTACTTC. As protein: CASSYSLYEQYF.

The CDR3 nucleotides read TGTGCCAGCAGTAAGGGCGGGGGCTCCTATGGCTACACCTTC. Encoded protein: CASSKGGGSYGYTF. This chain uses TRBV28 with TRBJ1-2; maybe TRBD1 (6 bases). V was shortened by 5 bases and J by 4 bases, with 14 bases between the two germline ends. Germline V gives CDR1 MDHEN, CDR2 SYDVKM. This CDR3 region has 14 residues.

This clone was counted between two and nine times. V gene TRBV18 combines with J gene TRBJ1-1; the D gene is possibly TRBD1 (5 bases). CDR1 and CDR2 (germline): KGHSH, LQKENI. Trimming stripped 3 bases from V and 5 bases from J, with 13 bases between. The CDR3 totals 14 residues. The CDR3 bases are TGTGCCAGCTCACCCGGGCAGGGAAGGACTGAAGCTTTCTTT. Protein product: CASSPGQGRTEAFF.

The chain couples TRBV7-3 to TRBJ2-7; 8 bases fit TRBD2. V was pared by 4 bases and J by 4 bases, with 3 bases of the junction left unmatched. The CDR3 extends over 13 amino acids. CDR1 is SGHTA and CDR2 is FQGTGA in the germline V gene. CDR3 amino acids: CASSSSGSYEQYF. CDR3 coding DNA: TGTGCCAGCAGCTCCAGCGGGAGTTACGAGCAGTACTTC. The full variable domain, its missing parts supplied by reference TRBV7-3 and TRBJ2-7, is GAGVSQTPSNKVTEKGKYVELRCDPISGHTALYWYRQSLGQGPEFLIYFQGTGAADDSGLPNDRFFAVRPEGSVSTLKIQRTERGDSAVYLCASSSSGSYEQYFGPGTRLTVT.

V and J are TRBV27 and TRBJ1-4; no reliable D call. In germline, CDR1 is MNHEY, CDR2 SMNVEV (reference sequence). This CDR3 has 14 residues. Trimming cost V 7 bases and J 5 bases, with 14 bases left between them. CDR3 residues: CASKGGRLNEKLFF. The CDR3 nucleotides read TGTGCCAGCAAAGGAGGGCGGCTGAATGAAAAACTGTTTTTT.

This clone has more than one count but fewer than ten. V gene TRBV7-9 combines with J gene TRBJ2-6; D gene ambiguous. Germline V gives CDR1 SEHNR, CDR2 FQNEAQ (reference sequence). V shed 6 bases and J shed 4 bases, with 16 bases lying between them. The CDR3 sequence is 16 residues long. CDR3 nucleotide sequence: TGTGCCAGCAGTCACCAGGCCCCGTGGGGGGCCAACGTCCTGACTTTC. Translating it yields CASSHQAPWGANVLTF.

The chain couples TRBV9 to TRBJ2-1; maybe TRBD1 (6 bases). This CDR3 region has 14 residues. Germline CDR1 is SGDLS and CDR2 is YYNGEE. V shed 4 bases and J shed 9 bases, with 17 bases lying between them. CDR3 DNA: TGTGCCAGCAGCACCCTACCAGGGGAAACTGAGCAGTTCTTC. It is translated as CASSTLPGETEQFF.

The chain employs TRBV6-5 and TRBJ1-1, with 8 bases matching TRBD1. The CDR3 loop spans 13 amino acids. V shed 5 bases and J 4 bases; nucleotides not matched to a gene: 3. CDR1 and CDR2 from the germline V gene are MNHEY and SVGAGI. CDR3 in amino acids: CASSIGQGTEAFF. The CDR3 DNA follows: TGTGCCAGCAGTATAGGACAGGGCACTGAAGCTTTCTTT.